This T cell receptor (beta chain) was recovered during a study of cytomegalovirus exposure and HLA in healthy donors. Study-wide background: Most genotyped donors, around 78% of about 430, had Caucasian-associated genetic ancestry. Study-level points and caveats: Most TCR sequences were seen very rarely across donors, but some public TCRs occurred in many. An apparent linkage of common viral pathogens to several of the most significant clusters emerged in a later analysis.

V was clipped by 4 bases and J by 6 bases; unmatched bases: 10. Per germline, CDR1 SGHRS and CDR2 YFSETQ. The CDR3 length is 15 residues. As regards this clone: Its antigen is unknown.

60 Vbeta and 13 Jbeta primers were used in PCR. Assay: immunoSEQ multiplex PCR; the TCRdb copy retains only in-frame clones and omits some. The repertoire holds some 93,000 clones, with roughly four fifths as singletons. This receptor was obtained from a man in his fifties or sixties in good health and CMV-seronegative. This sequence joins TRBV5-1 and TRBJ2-7; 10 bases map to TRBD1. Sequences were obtained from PBMCs. This chain's CDR3 is CASSPAPGQGLEQYF. The CDR3 DNA follows: TGCGCCAGCAGCCCAGCCCCGGGACAGGGGCTCGAGCAGTACTTC.